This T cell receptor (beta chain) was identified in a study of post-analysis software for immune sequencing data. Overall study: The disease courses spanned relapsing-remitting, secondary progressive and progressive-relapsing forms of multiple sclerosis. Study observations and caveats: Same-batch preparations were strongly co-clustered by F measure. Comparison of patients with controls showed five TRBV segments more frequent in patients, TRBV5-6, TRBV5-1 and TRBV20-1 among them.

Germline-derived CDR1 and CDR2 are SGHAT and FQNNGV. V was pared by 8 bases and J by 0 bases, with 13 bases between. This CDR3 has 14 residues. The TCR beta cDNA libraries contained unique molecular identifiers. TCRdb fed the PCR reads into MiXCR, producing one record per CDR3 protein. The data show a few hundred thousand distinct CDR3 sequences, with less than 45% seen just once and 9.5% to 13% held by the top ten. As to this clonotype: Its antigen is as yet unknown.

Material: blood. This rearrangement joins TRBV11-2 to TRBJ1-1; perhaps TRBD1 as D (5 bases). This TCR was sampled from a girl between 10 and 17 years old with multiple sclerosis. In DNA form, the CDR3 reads TGTGCCAGCGGACAATGGCAGGTGAACACTGAAGCTTTCTTT. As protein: CASGQWQVNTEAFF.